This record looks at one TCR beta chain sequence and its context. The data were taken from a study of cytomegalovirus exposure and HLA in healthy donors. Donors in the study were healthy people who gave bone marrow. The PCR made use of 60 Vbeta and 13 Jbeta primers. The method was immunoSEQ multiplex PCR; TCRdb's version includes in-frame clones alone and lacks a portion of them. The sample carries about 160,000 clones, 82% recorded once. This sequence was found in a girl aged 5 to 17 in good health and CMV-seropositive. Material for sequencing was PBMCs.

The CDR3 bases are TGTGCCAGCAGTACTAGCGGTGGTGTGGAAGAGACCCAGTACTTC. Residues: CASSTSGGVEETQYF. The chain combines TRBV2 with TRBJ2-5, with TRBD2 matching 8 bases. CDR1 and CDR2 from the germline V gene are SNHLY and FYNNEI. The CDR3 totals 15 residues. The V gene end was trimmed by 5 bases and the J gene end by 3 bases; junction bases not matched to a gene: 8.